This TCR beta chain was sequenced during a study of CD8 T cells in ankylosing spondylitis. Study conclusions and caveats: Clones linked to disease were reported to show significant enrichment in matched ankylosing spondylitis synovial fluid. Disease-linked clones were CD8+ and relatively rare in peripheral blood. It appeared that ankylosing spondylitis blood was characterized by a TCR beta motif of roughly 8 highly homologous variants.

MiXCR, applied by TCRdb to the 5' RACE reads, yields one record per CDR3 protein. The sample lists about 130,000 distinct CDR3 sequences, 15% to 20% seen once, with approximately 30% in the top ten. V lost 2 bases to trimming and J lost 3 bases, with 13 bases between them. The germline V gene has CDR1 KGHSH and CDR2 LQKENI. The CDR3 extends over 16 amino acids. This clonotype was detected a few times. The target antigen is unknown. The chain is built from TRBV18 and TRBJ1-4; no reliable D call. The sample comprised blood, either unsorted or a sorted T cell fraction (not recorded which). This receptor was identified in a male donor with ankylosing spondylitis. This CDR3 is CASSPLAVRANEKLFF. The CDR3, as DNA: TGTGCCAGCTCACCATTGGCGGTTCGGGCTAATGAAAAACTGTTTTTT.